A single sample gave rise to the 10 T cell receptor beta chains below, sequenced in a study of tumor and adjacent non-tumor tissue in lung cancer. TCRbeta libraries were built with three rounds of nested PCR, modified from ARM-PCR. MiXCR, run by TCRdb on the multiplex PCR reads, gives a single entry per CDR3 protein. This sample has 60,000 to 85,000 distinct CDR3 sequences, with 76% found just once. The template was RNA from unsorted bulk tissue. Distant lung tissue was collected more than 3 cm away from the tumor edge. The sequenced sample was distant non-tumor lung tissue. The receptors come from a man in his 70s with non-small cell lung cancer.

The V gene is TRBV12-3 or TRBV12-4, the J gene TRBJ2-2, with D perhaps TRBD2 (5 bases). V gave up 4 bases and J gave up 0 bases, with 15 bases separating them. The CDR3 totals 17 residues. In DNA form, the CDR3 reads TGTGCCAGCAGTTACGCGGGTGTCCCTTCGAACACCGGGGAGCTGTTTTTT. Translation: CASSYAGVPSNTGELFF.

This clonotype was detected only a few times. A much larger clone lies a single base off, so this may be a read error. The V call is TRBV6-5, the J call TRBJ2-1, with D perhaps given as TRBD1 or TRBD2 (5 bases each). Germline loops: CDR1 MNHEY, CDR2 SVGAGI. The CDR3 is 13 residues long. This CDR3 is CAGREPITNEQFF. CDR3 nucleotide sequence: TGTGCCGGCAGGGAGCCCATAACAAATGAGCAGTTCTTC.

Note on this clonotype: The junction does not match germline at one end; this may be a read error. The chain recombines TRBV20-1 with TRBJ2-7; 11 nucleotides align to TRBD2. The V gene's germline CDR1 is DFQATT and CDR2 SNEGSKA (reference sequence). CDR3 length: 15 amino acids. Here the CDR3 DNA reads TGCAGTGCTAGAGAAAGACTAGCGGGGACCTACAAGCAGTACTTC. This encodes CSARERLAGTYKQYF.

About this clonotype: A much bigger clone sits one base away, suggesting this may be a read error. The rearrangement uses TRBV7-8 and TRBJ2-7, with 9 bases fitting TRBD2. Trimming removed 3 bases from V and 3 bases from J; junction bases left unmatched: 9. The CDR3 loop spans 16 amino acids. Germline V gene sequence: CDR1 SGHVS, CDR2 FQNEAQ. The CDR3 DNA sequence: TGTGCCAGCAGCTTGATTTTAGCGGGGGCCTTCTACGAGCAGTACTTC. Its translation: CASSLILAGAFYEQYF. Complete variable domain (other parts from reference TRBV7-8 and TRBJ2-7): GAGVSQSPRYKVAKRGQDVALRCDPISGHVSLFWYQQALGQGPEFLTYFQNEAQLDKSGLPSDRFFAERPEGSVSTLKIQRTQQEDSAVYLCASSLILAGAFYEQYFGPGTRLTVT.

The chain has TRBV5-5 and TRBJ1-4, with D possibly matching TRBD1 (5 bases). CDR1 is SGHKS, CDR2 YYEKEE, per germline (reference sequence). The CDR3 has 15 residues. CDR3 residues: CTSSPRTTSNEKLFF. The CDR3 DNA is TGTACAAGCAGCCCCAGGACAACCTCTAATGAAAAACTGTTTTTT.

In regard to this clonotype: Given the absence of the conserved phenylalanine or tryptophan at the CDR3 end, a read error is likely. The chain's CDR3 is CSAERAEPTYEQYL. The CDR3 coding sequence is TGCAGCGCTGAAAGGGCGGAACCGACCTACGAGCAGTACTTA. This sequence joins TRBV29-1 and TRBJ2-7; D uncertain. The CDR3 is 14 amino acids. CDR1 SQVTM and CDR2 ANQGSEA come from the germline V gene.

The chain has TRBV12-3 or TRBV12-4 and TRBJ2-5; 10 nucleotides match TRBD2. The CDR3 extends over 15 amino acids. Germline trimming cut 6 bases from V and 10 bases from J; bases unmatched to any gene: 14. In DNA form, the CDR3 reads TGTGCCAGCAGAGGGCTAGCGGGAGTGGTGGAGGACCAGTACTTC. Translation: CASRGLAGVVEDQYF.

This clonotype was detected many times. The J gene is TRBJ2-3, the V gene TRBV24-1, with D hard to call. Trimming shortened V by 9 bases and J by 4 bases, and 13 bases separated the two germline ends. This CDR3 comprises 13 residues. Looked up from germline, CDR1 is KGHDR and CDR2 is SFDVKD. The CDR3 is CATQSGPPDTQYF. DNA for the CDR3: TGTGCCACCCAATCTGGCCCACCAGATACGCAGTATTTT.

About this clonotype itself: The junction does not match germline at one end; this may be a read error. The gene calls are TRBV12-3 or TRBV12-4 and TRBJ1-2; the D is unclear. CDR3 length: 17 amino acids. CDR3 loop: CTSTRTLTVLSNYGYTF. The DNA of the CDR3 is TGTACCAGCACCCGAACTCTAACAGTCCTCTCTAACTATGGCTACACCTTC.

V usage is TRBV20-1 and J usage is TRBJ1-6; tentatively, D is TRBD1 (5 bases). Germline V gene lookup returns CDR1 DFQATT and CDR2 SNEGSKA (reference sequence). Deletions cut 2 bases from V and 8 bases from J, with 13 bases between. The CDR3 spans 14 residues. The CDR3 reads CSARLRVSDSPLHF. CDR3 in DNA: TGCAGTGCTAGACTCAGGGTATCTGATTCACCCCTCCACTTT.